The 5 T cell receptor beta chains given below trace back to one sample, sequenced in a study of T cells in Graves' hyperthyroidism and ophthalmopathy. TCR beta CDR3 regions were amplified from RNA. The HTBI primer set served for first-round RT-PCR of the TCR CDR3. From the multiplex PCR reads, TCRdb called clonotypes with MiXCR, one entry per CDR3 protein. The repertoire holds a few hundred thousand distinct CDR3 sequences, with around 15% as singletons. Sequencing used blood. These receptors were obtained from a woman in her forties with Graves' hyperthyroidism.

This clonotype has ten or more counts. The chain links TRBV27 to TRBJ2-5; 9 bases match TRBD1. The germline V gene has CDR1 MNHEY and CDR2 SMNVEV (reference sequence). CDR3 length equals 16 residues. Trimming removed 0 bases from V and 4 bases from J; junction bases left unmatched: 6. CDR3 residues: CASSLSLYRGRETQYF. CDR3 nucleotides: TGTGCCAGCAGTTTATCTTTATACAGGGGGCGAGAGACCCAGTACTTC.

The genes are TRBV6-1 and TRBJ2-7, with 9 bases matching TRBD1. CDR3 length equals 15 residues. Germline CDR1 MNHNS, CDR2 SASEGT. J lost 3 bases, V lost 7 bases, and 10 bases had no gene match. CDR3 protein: CASTSPGQGSYEQYF. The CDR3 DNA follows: TGTGCCAGCACCTCCCCGGGACAGGGAAGCTACGAGCAGTACTTC.

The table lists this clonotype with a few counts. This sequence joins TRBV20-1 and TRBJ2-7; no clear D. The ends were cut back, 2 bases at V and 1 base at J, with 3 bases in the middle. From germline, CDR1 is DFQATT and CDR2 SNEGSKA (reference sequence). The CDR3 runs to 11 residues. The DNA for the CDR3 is TGCAGTGCTAGAAATTCCTACGAGCAGTACTTC. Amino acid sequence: CSARNSYEQYF.

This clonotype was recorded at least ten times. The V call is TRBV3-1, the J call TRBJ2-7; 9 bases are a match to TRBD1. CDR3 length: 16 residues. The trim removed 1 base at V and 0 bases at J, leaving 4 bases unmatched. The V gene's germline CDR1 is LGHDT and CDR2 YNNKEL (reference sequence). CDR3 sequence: CASSQAGTGSSYEQYF. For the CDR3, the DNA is TGTGCCAGCAGCCAAGCGGGGACAGGGTCCTCCTACGAGCAGTACTTC.

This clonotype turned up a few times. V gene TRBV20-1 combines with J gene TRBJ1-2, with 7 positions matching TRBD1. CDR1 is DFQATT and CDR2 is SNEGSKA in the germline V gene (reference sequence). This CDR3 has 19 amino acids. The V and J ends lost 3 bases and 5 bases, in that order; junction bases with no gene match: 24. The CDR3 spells CSASMGTASPRRDVYGYTF. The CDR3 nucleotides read TGCAGTGCTAGTATGGGGACAGCCTCACCTCGAAGAGACGTTTATGGCTACACCTTC.